Each of the 2 T cell receptor beta chains below was sequenced from the same sample in a study of CD8 T cells in ankylosing spondylitis. These receptors lack a known antigen. Overall study findings and caveats: Characteristic, it appeared, of ankylosing spondylitis blood was a TCR beta motif of eight highly homologous variants.

TCRdb passed the 5' RACE reads through MiXCR, listing each CDR3 protein once. This table has 100,000 to 150,000 distinct CDR3 sequences, 15% to 20% appearing once. The sequenced material came from blood, either unsorted or a sorted T cell fraction (not recorded which). These receptors all come from a male donor with ankylosing spondylitis.

This clonotype has a handful of counts. The gene calls are TRBV5-1 and TRBJ2-1; 11 bases are shared with TRBD2. CDR1 is SGHRS, CDR2 YFSETQ, per germline. Germline trimming cut 7 bases from V and 7 bases from J; bases unmatched to any gene: 13. CDR3 size: 16 residues. The CDR3 here is CASGSYSGRVPNEQFF. Here the CDR3 DNA reads TGCGCCAGCGGATCGTATAGCGGGAGGGTCCCGAATGAGCAGTTCTTC.

In this sample, this clonotype turned up many times. The chain has TRBV12-3 or TRBV12-4 and TRBJ2-7, with D perhaps assigned TRBD1 or TRBD2 (5 bases each). Trimming shortened V by 5 bases and J by 2 bases, and 13 bases separated the two germline ends. The CDR3 length is 14 residues. The DNA for the CDR3 is TGTGCCAGCAGTCAAGGTGGGACCACCTACGAGCAGTACTTC. It yields the protein CASSQGGTTYEQYF.